Shown below are 28 T cell receptor beta chains from a single sample sequenced in a study of blood T cell repertoires in COVID-19. Sequencing was performed with immunoSEQ multiplex PCR; in TCRdb, only in-frame clones are kept and a portion is missing. The profile shows about 120,000 clones, 85% to 90% of them singletons. Sequences were obtained from peripheral blood. These receptors were collected from a woman in her 70s with acute or convalescent COVID-19.

This clone was counted a few times. The chain combines TRBV7-9 with TRBJ2-7; the match to TRBD1 covers 12 bases. With V trimmed by 3 bases and J by 6 bases, 3 bases remained unmatched. CDR3 length equals 14 residues. Germline lookup yields CDR1 SEHNR and CDR2 FQNEAQ (reference sequence). The CDR3 nucleotides are TGTGCCAGCAGCTTCCCGGGACAGGGGGCCGAGCAGTACTTC. Protein product: CASSFPGQGAEQYF.

This clone was observed a few times. This sequence joins TRBV2 and TRBJ1-2, with D possibly matching TRBD1 (5 bases). This CDR3 is built from 14 residues. Deletions cut 6 bases from V and 2 bases from J, with 13 bases between. Germline values: CDR1 SNHLY, CDR2 FYNNEI. Written as DNA, the CDR3 is TGTGCCAGCAGCGATTGGGGGGGAAACTATGGCTACACCTTC. It yields the protein CASSDWGGNYGYTF.

CDR3 sequence (DNA): TGCGCCAGCAGCCAAGGGACAGTGGTAGGGAACTATGGCTACACCTTC. This sequence encodes CASSQGTVVGNYGYTF. The chain links TRBV4-1 to TRBJ1-2, with D maybe TRBD1 (6 bases). Per germline, CDR1 MGHRA and CDR2 YSYEKL. CDR3 length equals 16 residues. The germline V and J ends were trimmed by 1 base and 2 bases, with 14 bases remaining between them.

The chain carries TRBV24-1 and TRBJ1-2, with 9 positions matching TRBD1. The CDR3 loop spans 16 amino acids. V was pared by 6 bases and J by 1 base, with 8 bases of the junction left unmatched. CDR1 and CDR2 from the germline V gene are KGHDR and SFDVKD. CDR3 loop: CATSRDRASINYGYTF. CDR3 coding DNA: TGTGCCACCAGTAGGGACAGGGCATCAATTAACTATGGCTACACCTTC.

This chain joins TRBV10-3 and TRBJ1-1; 11 nucleotides agree with TRBD1. The CDR3 length is 17 residues. The ends lost 3 bases at V and 4 bases at J; junction bases unmatched: 10. Germline V gene lookup returns CDR1 ENHRY and CDR2 SYGVKD. The CDR3 reads CAISDLRTGGLGTEAFF. DNA for the CDR3: TGTGCCATCAGTGATCTAAGGACAGGGGGCTTAGGCACTGAAGCTTTCTTT.

The V gene is TRBV28, the J gene TRBJ1-3, with a weak D call TRBD1 (5 bases). The V end lost 1 base, the J end lost 8 bases, and 9 bases lay between the germline ends. The CDR3 length is 13 residues. Germline V gene data show CDR1 as MDHEN and CDR2 as SYDVKM. In DNA form, the CDR3 reads TGTGCCAGCAGTTTATCGGGGGATTACACCATATATTTT. Protein sequence: CASSLSGDYTIYF.

The chain employs TRBV28 and TRBJ2-3; D not resolved. Deletions cut 5 bases from V and 2 bases from J, with 5 bases between. The CDR3 sequence is 12 residues long. Germline lookup yields CDR1 MDHEN and CDR2 SYDVKM. CDR3 sequence: CASSLLTDTQYF. The CDR3 DNA is TGTGCCAGCAGTCTCCTCACAGATACGCAGTATTTT.

The gene calls are TRBV10-2 and TRBJ2-3; 9 bases align to TRBD1. Per germline, CDR1 WSHSY and CDR2 SAAADI. This CDR3 has 14 amino acids. Unmatched junction bases numbered 2, after V lost 6 bases and J lost 1 base. CDR3 protein: CASSGDRGTDTQYF. The DNA of the CDR3 is TGCGCCAGCAGCGGGGACAGGGGCACAGATACGCAGTATTTT.

The chain carries TRBV2 and TRBJ1-5; TRBD1 agrees at 8 bases. Germline CDR1 is SNHLY and CDR2 is FYNNEI. CDR3 size: 16 residues. V trimming: 8 bases; J trimming: 2 bases; junction bases outside the gene matches: 11. CDR3 coding DNA: TGTGCCAGCGACCGGGACAGGAACTTGGGCAATCAGCCCCAGCATTTT. Protein: CASDRDRNLGNQPQHF.

The chain employs TRBV29-1 and TRBJ2-5; 11 bases agree with TRBD2. This CDR3 region has 18 residues. V trimming: 6 bases; J trimming: 0 bases; junction bases outside the gene matches: 15. In germline, CDR1 is SQVTM, CDR2 ANQGSEA. CDR3 region: CSVAGLAGGRLYQETQYF. DNA for the CDR3: TGCAGCGTGGCTGGGCTAGCGGGGGGCCGCTTGTACCAAGAGACCCAGTACTTC.

The chain combines TRBV15 with TRBJ2-7, with 7 bases aligning to TRBD1. The CDR3 sequence is 14 residues long. Germline CDR1 LNHNV, CDR2 YYDKDF (reference sequence). J was trimmed by 9 bases and V by 0 bases; bases with no gene match: 8. CDR3 coding DNA: TGTGCCACCAGCAGAGATACAGGGGCTACGAGGCAGTACTTC. This encodes CATSRDTGATRQYF.

Turning to this clone: The same CDR3 also results from other DNA sequences found in this sample. The rearrangement links TRBV7-8 to TRBJ1-5; weak D call: TRBD1 (6 bases). V was shortened by 5 bases and J by 5 bases, with 7 bases between the two germline ends. The CDR3 is 12 residues long. Germline loops: CDR1 SGHVS, CDR2 FQNEAQ. The CDR3: CASSPGDQPQHF. DNA of the CDR3: TGTGCCAGCAGCCCAGGGGATCAGCCCCAGCATTTT.

This clone came up a few times. This chain links TRBV3-1 (or the pseudogene TRBV3-2) with TRBJ1-2, with a tentative D call TRBD1 (5 bases). Germline V gene sequence: CDR1 LGHDT, CDR2 YNNKEL (reference sequence). Trimming removed 3 bases at V and 3 bases at J, with 17 bases between. The CDR3 totals 16 residues. The CDR3 spells CASSQRSGGLHYGYTF. The CDR3 DNA is TGTGCCAGCAGCCAGAGGAGCGGGGGGTTACACTATGGCTACACCTTC.

The chain combines TRBV5-4 with TRBJ1-4, with TRBD1 identical over 8 bases. The CDR3 sequence is 15 residues long. From germline, CDR1 is SGHNT and CDR2 YYREEE (reference sequence). V shed 4 bases, J shed 8 bases, and the junction held 10 bases outside the gene matches. Here the CDR3 DNA reads TGTGCCAGCAGCCTCAGACAGGGGACTACCGAAAAACTGTTTTTT. Amino acid sequence: CASSLRQGTTEKLFF. Full variable domain (rest looked up from reference TRBV5-4 and TRBJ1-4): ETGVTQSPTHLIKTRGQQVTLRCSSQSGHNTVSWYQQALGQGPQFIFQYYREEENGRGNFPPRFSGLQFPNYSSELNVNALELDDSALYLCASSLRQGTTEKLFFGSGTQLSVL.

This chain connects TRBV6-5 to TRBJ1-4; maybe TRBD1 (5 bases). V was pared by 6 bases and J by 0 bases, with 8 bases between. Germline CDR1 reads MNHEY; CDR2 reads SVGAGI. The CDR3 runs 14 residues. CDR3 amino acids: CASRTTATNEKLFF. CDR3 DNA: TGTGCCAGCAGGACGACAGCAACTAATGAAAAACTGTTTTTT.

This clone has a count of ten or more. The V gene is TRBV12-5, the J gene TRBJ1-1; D is undetermined. V gave up 2 bases and J gave up 6 bases, with 10 bases separating them. The CDR3 has 13 residues. Germline loops: CDR1 LGHNT, CDR2 FRNRAP. The CDR3 nucleotides are TGTGCTAGTGGTTTGCTATCCCCCCCTGAAGCTTTCTTT. This codes for CASGLLSPPEAFF.

The chain uses TRBV6-5 and TRBJ1-5, with 7 bases aligning to TRBD1. J lost 7 bases, V lost 6 bases, and 9 bases had no gene match. Germline loops: CDR1 MNHEY, CDR2 SVGAGI. The length of the CDR3 is 14 residues. The DNA of the CDR3 is TGTGCCAGCAGGACTGGACAGGCGGGGCAGCCCCAGCATTTT. Encoded protein: CASRTGQAGQPQHF.

The chain carries TRBV24-1 and TRBJ2-2; 7 nucleotides line up with TRBD2. Germline lookup yields CDR1 KGHDR and CDR2 SFDVKD. V dropped 4 bases and J dropped 6; count of bases not matched to a gene: 13. CDR3 length: 17 amino acids. The chain's CDR3 is CATSDPAGRGASGELFF. In DNA, the CDR3 is TGTGCCACCAGTGACCCCGCGGGGAGGGGTGCGTCCGGGGAGCTGTTTTTT.

This chain joins TRBV6-4 and TRBJ2-3; no reliable D call. The CDR3 totals 13 residues. V lost 3 bases and J lost 1, with 5 bases in between. Germline values: CDR1 MRHNA, CDR2 SNTAGT. CDR3 sequence reads: CASSESGTDTQYF. For the CDR3, the DNA is TGTGCCAGCAGTGAGTCAGGCACAGATACGCAGTATTTT.

The rearrangement uses TRBV24-1 and TRBJ2-1, with 10 bases aligning to TRBD1. J gave up 6 bases and V 3 bases, and 7 bases lay outside the gene matches. This CDR3 is 16 amino acids long. CDR1 and CDR2 from the germline V gene are KGHDR and SFDVKD. In DNA, the CDR3 is TGTGCCACCAGTGATCCCCGGGACAGGGGAGTCAATGAGCAGTTCTTC. It yields the protein CATSDPRDRGVNEQFF.

The rearrangement links TRBV19 to TRBJ1-1; TRBD1 agrees at 7 bases. CDR3 length: 15 residues. Germline V gives CDR1 LNHDA, CDR2 SQIVND (reference sequence). V shed 6 bases and J 6 bases; nucleotides not matched to a gene: 13. This chain's CDR3 is CASRNIWTGGSEAFF. In nucleotides, the CDR3 is TGTGCCAGTAGAAATATCTGGACAGGAGGTTCTGAAGCTTTCTTT.

Regarding this clone: The same CDR3 can be traced to other DNA sequences in this sample. The chain uses TRBV2 and TRBJ2-2; D unresolved. Trimming pared 3 bases from V and 4 bases from J, leaving 9 bases between. CDR1 is SNHLY, CDR2 FYNNEI, per germline. This CDR3 region has 14 residues. CDR3 loop: CASSDRVGTGELFF. The CDR3 nucleotides read TGTGCCAGCAGTGACCGGGTTGGCACCGGGGAGCTGTTTTTT.

The CDR3 coding sequence is TGTGCCAGCAGCTTGCGCGGTTCACCCCTCCACTTT. It specifies CASSLRGSPLHF. V gene TRBV7-9 combines with J gene TRBJ1-6; no reliable D call. This CDR3 is built from 12 residues. Germline V gene lookup returns CDR1 SEHNR and CDR2 FQNEAQ (reference sequence). The V gene lost 3 bases and the J gene lost 9 bases, with 6 bases spanning the gap.

This sequence joins TRBV30 and TRBJ2-6; D may be TRBD1 (5 bases). Trimming took off 3 bases at V and 1 base at J, with 19 bases between the two ends. The CDR3 runs to 18 residues. CDR1 GTSNPN and CDR2 SVGIG come from the germline V gene (reference sequence). The CDR3 bases are TGTGCCTGGAGCCTCGCCTGGGGCTCAACTTCTGGGGCCAACGTCCTGACTTTC. It is translated as CAWSLAWGSTSGANVLTF. The variable domain in full, completed from reference TRBV30 and TRBJ2-6, reads SQTIHQWPATLVQPVGSPLSLECTVEGTSNPNLYWYRQAAGRGLQLLFYSVGIGQISSEVPQNLSASRPQDRQFILSSKKLLLSDSGFYLCAWSLAWGSTSGANVLTFGAGSRLTVL.

The genes are TRBV4-1 and TRBJ1-4; 10 positions match TRBD1. V shed 0 bases, J shed 8 bases, and the junction held 6 bases outside the gene matches. Germline loops: CDR1 MGHRA, CDR2 YSYEKL. The CDR3 totals 16 residues. The CDR3 spells CASSQEFRTGGEKLFF. The CDR3 nucleotides read TGCGCCAGCAGCCAAGAGTTTAGGACAGGGGGAGAAAAACTGTTTTTT.

The gene calls are TRBV27 and TRBJ1-5; D not resolved. CDR1 MNHEY and CDR2 SMNVEV come from the germline V gene (reference sequence). Trimming pared 1 base from V and 7 bases from J, leaving 14 bases between. This CDR3 contains 15 residues. The CDR3 DNA reads as TGTGCCAGCAGTTTATTGGGAGTTAGTCCGCAGCCCCAGCATTTT. Translation: CASSLLGVSPQPQHF.

The gene calls are TRBV5-4 and TRBJ1-3; D is perhaps TRBD1 (5 bases). The CDR3 is 16 amino acids. V lost 5 bases, J lost 0 bases, and 15 bases lay in between. CDR1 and CDR2 from the germline V gene are SGHNT and YYREEE (reference sequence). The CDR3 here is CASSIGTTSSGNTIYF. The CDR3 bases are TGTGCCAGCAGTATCGGGACGACTAGCTCTGGAAACACCATATATTTT.

This chain links TRBV10-3 with TRBJ1-1, with no clear D. Germline V gene sequence: CDR1 ENHRY, CDR2 SYGVKD. The V gene lost 5 bases and the J gene lost 0 bases, with 7 bases spanning the gap. The length of the CDR3 is 13 residues. DNA of the CDR3: TGTGCCATCAGTCCAGGTATGAACACTGAAGCTTTCTTT. This encodes CAISPGMNTEAFF.